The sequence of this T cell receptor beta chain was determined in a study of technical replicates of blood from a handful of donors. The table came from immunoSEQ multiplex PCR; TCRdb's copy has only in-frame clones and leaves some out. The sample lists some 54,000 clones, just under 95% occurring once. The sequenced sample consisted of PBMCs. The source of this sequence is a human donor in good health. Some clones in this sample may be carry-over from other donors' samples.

The CDR3 loop is CASSYLRAGYEQYF. The CDR3 nucleotides read TGTGCCAGCAGTTACTTAAGAGCAGGGTACGAGCAGTACTTC. The V and J genes are TRBV6-5 and TRBJ2-7; possibly TRBD1 for D (5 bases). V dropped 1 base and J dropped 4 bases, with 11 bases sitting between them. Germline CDR1 MNHEY, CDR2 SVGAGI. This CDR3 is built from 14 residues.